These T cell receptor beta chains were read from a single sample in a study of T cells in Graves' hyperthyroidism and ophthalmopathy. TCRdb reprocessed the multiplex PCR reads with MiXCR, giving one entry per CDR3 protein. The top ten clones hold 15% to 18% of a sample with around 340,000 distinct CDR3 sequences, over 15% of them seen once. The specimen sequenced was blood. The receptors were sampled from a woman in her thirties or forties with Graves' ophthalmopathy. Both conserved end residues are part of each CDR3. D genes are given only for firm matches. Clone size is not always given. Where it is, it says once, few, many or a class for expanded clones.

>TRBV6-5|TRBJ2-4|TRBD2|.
TGTGCCAGCAGTTACCCTCTAGCGGGGGCCGCTCTAGCCAAAAACATTCAGTACTTC
CASSYPLAGAALAKNIQYF
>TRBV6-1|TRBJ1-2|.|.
TGTGCCAGCAGTGCGACAGACTATGGCTACACCTTC
CASSATDYGYTF
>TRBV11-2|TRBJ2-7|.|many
TGTGCCAGCAGCTTTGGCCCGGGTGGCTACGAGCAGTACTTC
CASSFGPGGYEQYF
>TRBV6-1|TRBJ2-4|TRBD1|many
TGTGCCAGCAGTACCTTCGGACAGGAAGGTATCGAGTACTTC
CASSTFGQEGIEYF
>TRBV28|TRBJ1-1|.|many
TGTGCCAGCAGCATACAGGGTAGGAACGCTGAAGCTTTCTTT
CASSIQGRNAEAFF
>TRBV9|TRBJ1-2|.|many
TGTGCCAGCAGCCGAGATCGGGACAACTATGGCTACACCTTC
CASSRDRDNYGYTF
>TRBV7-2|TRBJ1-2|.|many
TGTGCCAGCAACAGAGGGGGGGAGCCCAACTATGGCTACACCTTC
CASNRGGEPNYGYTF
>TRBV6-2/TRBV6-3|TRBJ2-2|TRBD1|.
TGTGCCAGCAGAGGAACAGGGGCACAGAACACCGGGGAGCTGTTTTTT
CASRGTGAQNTGELFF
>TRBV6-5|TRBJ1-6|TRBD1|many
TGTGCCAGCAGTCAGACAGGGGGCCTGTCACATAATTCACCCCTCCACTTT
CASSQTGGLSHNSPLHF
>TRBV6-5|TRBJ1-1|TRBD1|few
TGTGCCAGCAGTTCCCCCAGGGGGGCGGGCACTGAAGCTTTCTTT
CASSSPRGAGTEAFF
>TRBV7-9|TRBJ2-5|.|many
TGTGCCAGCAGCTTAGACGGGGAGACCCAGTACTTC
CASSLDGETQYF
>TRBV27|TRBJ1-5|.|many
TGTGCCAGCAGTTTCCCCACCTTTACAGGGCCCTACAATCAGCCCCAGCATTTT
CASSFPTFTGPYNQPQHF
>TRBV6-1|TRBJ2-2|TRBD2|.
TGTGCCAGCATGGCGGGAGCGACCGGGGAGCTGTTTTTT
CASMAGATGELFF
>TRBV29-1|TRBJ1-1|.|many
TGCAGCGTTGAACTAGTAAACACTGAAGCTTTCTTT
CSVELVNTEAFF
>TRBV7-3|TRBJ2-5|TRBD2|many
TGTGCCAGCAGCCCTCAGCGGGGGAATCAAGAGACCCAGTACTTC
CASSPQRGNQETQYF
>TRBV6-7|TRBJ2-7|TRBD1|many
TGTGCCAGCAGTGAGAACATTCCGGGACAGGGGACTTATAAGCCCTACGAGCAGTACTTC
CASSENIPGQGTYKPYEQYF
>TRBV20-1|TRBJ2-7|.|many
TGCAGTGCTAGAGATTACGGGAGACCAACCTACGAGCAGTACTTC
CSARDYGRPTYEQYF
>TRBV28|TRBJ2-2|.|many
TGTGCCAGCAGTTTCCTCGGGGAGCTGTTTTTT
CASSFLGELFF
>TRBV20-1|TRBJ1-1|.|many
TGCAGTGCTAGAGATTCCCGGATTAAAGGGGAAGCTTTCTTT
CSARDSRIKGEAFF
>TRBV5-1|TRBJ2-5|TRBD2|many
TGCGCCAGCAGCCTGGGGCTAGCGGGAGGGCCAGAGACCCAGTACTTC
CASSLGLAGGPETQYF
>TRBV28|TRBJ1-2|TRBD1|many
TGTGCCAGCACCGCGGACAGGATCTATGGCTACACCTTC
CASTADRIYGYTF
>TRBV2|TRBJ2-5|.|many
TGTGCCAGTAGGGCAGACCAAGAGACCCAGTACTTC
CASRADQETQYF
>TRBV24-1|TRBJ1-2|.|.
TGTGCCACCAAAGACAGCCACAACTATGGCTACACCTTC
CATKDSHNYGYTF
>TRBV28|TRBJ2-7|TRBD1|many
TGTGCCAGCAGTATCAGGGGGCGCACCGAGCAGTACTTC
CASSIRGRTEQYF
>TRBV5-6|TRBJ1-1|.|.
TGTGCCAGCATCCCGGGGCCTAGGGGGAACACTGAAGCTTTCTTT
CASIPGPRGNTEAFF
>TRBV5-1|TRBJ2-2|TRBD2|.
TGCGCCAGCAGCCTGAGACTAGCGGGAACCACCGGGGAGCTGTTTTTT
CASSLRLAGTTGELFF
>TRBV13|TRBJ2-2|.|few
TGTGCCAGCAGGCGTAGGGAGTCGACCGGGGAGCTGTTTTTT
CASRRRESTGELFF
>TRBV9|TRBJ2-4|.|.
TGTGCCAGCAGCGTAGGTCAGCAAAACATTCAGTACTTC
CASSVGQQNIQYF
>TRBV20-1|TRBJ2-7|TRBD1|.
TGCAGTGCTAGAGGAATGACAGGGGCCGACAAGCAGTACTTC
CSARGMTGADKQYF
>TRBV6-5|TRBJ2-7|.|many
TGTGCCAGCAGTTACGGGGCTAGTACCTACGAGCAGTACTTC
CASSYGASTYEQYF